Below are 5 T cell receptor beta chains sequenced from a single sample in a study of blood T cells in healthy people across ages. Together with a sample-barcoded 5' primer, a J-beta primer mix was included in a second PCR lasting about 7 to 11 cycles. One entry per CDR3 protein, called by TCRdb with MiXCR from the 5' RACE reads. The sample holds a few hundred thousand distinct CDR3 sequences, 45% to 60% seen once. Sequences were obtained from blood. The receptors derive from a man aged 60 to 69 in good health.

The chain has TRBV20-1 and TRBJ2-3; D possibly corresponds to TRBD2 (7 bases). Germline V gene sequence: CDR1 DFQATT, CDR2 SNEGSKA (reference sequence). Trimming took 7 bases from V and 2 from J, leaving 16 bases between them. The CDR3 consists of 14 residues. The CDR3 coding sequence is TGCAGTGTTAAAGACGGGGGGCCCACAGATACGCAGTATTTT. It is translated as CSVKDGGPTDTQYF.

This clonotype has a handful of counts. The V gene is TRBV6-1, the J gene TRBJ2-1, with TRBD1 identical over 7 bases. Per germline, CDR1 MNHNS and CDR2 SASEGT. This CDR3 comprises 13 residues. The J segment lost 9 bases and the V segment lost 3 bases, leaving 5 bases of the junction unmatched. The CDR3 bases are TGTGCCAGCAGTGAGCAGGGGGAAAGTGAGCAGTTCTTC. This translates into CASSEQGESEQFF.

The gene calls are TRBV28 and TRBJ2-7, with D possibly TRBD1 on 6 matching bases. Per germline, CDR1 MDHEN and CDR2 SYDVKM. This CDR3 region has 13 residues. Trimming removed 1 base at V and 5 bases at J, with 9 bases between. This CDR3 reads CASSLSDRNEQYF. The CDR3 DNA is TGTGCCAGCAGTTTATCGGACAGAAACGAGCAGTACTTC.

The rearrangement links TRBV6-5 to TRBJ2-5; the D gene is possibly TRBD2 (5 bases). This CDR3 spans 17 amino acids. The germline V gene has CDR1 MNHEY and CDR2 SVGAGI. Trimming pared 0 bases from V and 5 bases from J, leaving 19 bases between. CDR3 residues: CASSYSRPSGWRETQYF. The CDR3 nucleotides read TGTGCCAGCAGTTACTCGAGGCCCAGCGGTTGGCGGGAGACCCAGTACTTC.

The V call is TRBV3-1, the J call TRBJ2-5; 7 nucleotides agree with TRBD2. Germline V gene sequence: CDR1 LGHDT, CDR2 YNNKEL (reference sequence). J was trimmed by 4 bases and V by 4 bases; bases with no gene match: 12. The CDR3 sequence is 16 residues long. CDR3 amino acids: CASSREGPSPRETQYF. As DNA, the CDR3 is TGTGCCAGCAGCCGGGAGGGACCTTCCCCTAGAGAGACCCAGTACTTC.